The rows below give T cell receptor beta chains drawn from one sample of a study of Ad26.COV2.S vaccination and SARS-CoV-2 variants. Some clones are missing from TCRdb's copy, which holds only in-frame ones; the method was immunoSEQ multiplex PCR. The sample has a few hundred thousand clones, around 86% seen once. The specimen was peripheral blood, collected in a trial of Ad26.COV2.S vaccine versus placebo. All receptors come from a person between 18 and 65 years old who received the Ad26.COV2.S COVID-19 vaccine or a placebo. Both conserved end residues are part of each CDR3. Each record gives: clone size, J gene, V gene, D gene, CDR3 DNA, CDR3 protein. The D gene is left open where the match is weak. Clone size is not always given. Where it is, it says once, few, many or a class for expanded clones.

- TRBJ2-2 TRBV4-1 - TGCGCCAGCAGCCAGGAGGGACACCCCACCGGGGAGCTGTTTTTT CASSQEGHPTGELFF
- TRBJ2-2 TRBV1 - TGCACCAGCAGCCGTGTGCTGGGGGCGGGCACCGGGGAGCTGTTTTTT CTSSRVLGAGTGELFF
- TRBJ1-2 TRBV28 - TGTGCCAGCAGCTACCCTCTTAGGACAACCCACTATGGCTACACCTTC CASSYPLRTTHYGYTF
- TRBJ1-3 TRBV7-9 TRBD1 TGTGCCAGCAGCTTAGTCTCTTGGTCGGGACAGGCTGGAAACACCATATATTTT CASSLVSWSGQAGNTIYF
- TRBJ1-4 TRBV3-1/TRBV3-2 TRBD1 TGTGCCAGCAGCCAAGTGGGACAGAGTGCAACTAATGAAAAACTGTTTTTT CASSQVGQSATNEKLFF
- TRBJ2-7 TRBV5-6 TRBD1 TGTGCCAGCAGCATAGACAGGGGCCTCTACGAGCAGTACTTC CASSIDRGLYEQYF
once TRBJ1-1 TRBV5-1 - TGCGCCAGCAGCTTGCAATCGGGACAAAGGAGTGAAGCTTTCTTT CASSLQSGQRSEAFF
- TRBJ2-1 TRBV7-7 TRBD2 TGTGCTAGCAGCTTAGCGTTTCCTAGCGGGGGGGACAATGAGCAGTTCTTC CASSLAFPSGGDNEQFF
- TRBJ1-4 TRBV19 - TGTGCCAGTACAGACAGGACGGGAAGGCGACCTAATGAAAAACTGTTTTTT CASTDRTGRRPNEKLFF
- TRBJ2-7 TRBV9 - TGTGCCAGCAGCGCCTCGGCAGGTACCGCGGTGGGCTCCTACGAGCAGTACTTC CASSASAGTAVGSYEQYF
few TRBJ1-1 TRBV5-1 - TGCGCCAGCAGGAGGTTGACAGAGAACACTGAAGCTTTCTTT CASRRLTENTEAFF
- TRBJ2-5 TRBV6-5 - TGTGCCAGCAGTTACTCTGCAGGGGAGGAGACCCAGTACTTC CASSYSAGEETQYF
- TRBJ1-5 TRBV30 - TGTGCCTGGAGTGGGGGGCAACAGCCCCAGCATTTT CAWSGGQQPQHF
- TRBJ1-1 TRBV2 - TGTGCCAGCGGGACGGAAATGAACACTGAAGCTTTCTTT CASGTEMNTEAFF
- TRBJ1-2 TRBV5-5 - TGTGCCAGCAGCTTGAGGGTACAGACCCCGTGGACCTTC CASSLRVQTPWTF
- TRBJ2-1 TRBV4-3 - TGCGCCAGCAGCCTACAACTCCGGGGTTACAATGAGCAGTTCTTC CASSLQLRGYNEQFF
- TRBJ2-7 TRBV20-1 - TGCAGTGCTAGAGACAGCTACGAGCAGTACTTC CSARDSYEQYF
once TRBJ2-7 TRBV4-3 - TGCGCCAGCAGCCAGACTACAGGCTACGAGCAGTACTTC CASSQTTGYEQYF
- TRBJ1-5 TRBV2 - TGTGCCAGCAGCAGGGTCGGACAGCCCCAGCATTTT CASSRVGQPQHF
once TRBJ1-1 TRBV20-1 - TGCAGTGCCCGGGGGTCTCCGGAAGCTTTCTTT CSARGSPEAFF
- TRBJ1-4 TRBV3-1/TRBV3-2 - TGTGCCAGCAGCCAAGGGGGGGAAAAACTGTTTTTT CASSQGGEKLFF
- TRBJ1-1 TRBV5-1 TRBD1 TGCGCCAGCAGCTTACCGCAGGGGGCGGACACTGAAGCTTTCTTT CASSLPQGADTEAFF
- TRBJ1-4 TRBV6-5 TRBD1 TGTGCCAACGGGACAGAGAATGAAAAACTGTTTTTT CANGTENEKLFF
- TRBJ1-4 TRBV6-5 - TGTGCCAGCAGTTACGGATCTGGGGCGGGTAATGAAAAACTGTTTTTT CASSYGSGAGNEKLFF
- TRBJ1-3 TRBV5-1 - TGCGCCAGCAGCTTGTATGCGGGGGGTGCAGGAAACACCATATATTTT CASSLYAGGAGNTIYF
- TRBJ2-1 TRBV10-3 - TGTGCCATCAGTGATGGGGCAAATGAGCAGTTCTTC CAISDGANEQFF